The 15 T cell receptor beta chains given below trace back to one sample, sequenced in a study of T-cell memory formation after mild COVID-19. A single record per CDR3 protein comes from TCRdb applying MiXCR to the 5' RACE reads. Among approximately 200,000 distinct CDR3 sequences listed, approximately 16% were seen once. The sequencing sample was made of PBMCs or a T cell subset sorted from them (not recorded which). These receptors were obtained from an adult woman who had mild COVID-19 (a few samples of this study predate the infection). Cell type and time point are not known.

This clonotype was found many times. V is TRBV7-8 and J is TRBJ2-1; TRBD2 matches at 11 bases. The CDR3 length is 16 residues. The V segment lost 1 base and the J segment 6 bases; nucleotides outside the gene matches: 5. Germline V gene lookup returns CDR1 SGHVS and CDR2 FQNEAQ. The CDR3 sequence: CASSLVSGRALNEQFF. The CDR3 nucleotides read TGTGCCAGCAGCTTAGTTAGCGGGAGGGCCCTCAATGAGCAGTTCTTC.

The chain is built from TRBV4-1 and TRBJ2-3; 9 nucleotides align to TRBD1. This CDR3 spans 16 amino acids. CDR1 MGHRA and CDR2 YSYEKL come from the germline V gene. V lost 5 bases, J lost 2 bases, and 8 bases stayed unmatched. The DNA of the CDR3 is TGCGCCAGCAGCGCCCGGACAGGGGCCCCCACAGATACGCAGTATTTT. This translates into CASSARTGAPTDTQYF.

This clonotype was detected a few times. In nucleotides, the CDR3 is TGTGCCAGCAGCCCCGCAATTTCTGGGGCCAACGTCCTGACTTTC. This codes for CASSPAISGANVLTF. This chain links TRBV11-2 with TRBJ2-6; D is unclear. From germline, CDR1 is SGHAT and CDR2 FQNNGV. V lost 5 bases and J 1 base, leaving 9 bases between the germline ends. The CDR3 is 15 residues long.

This clonotype was counted between two and nine times. The chain has TRBV4-2 and TRBJ2-7, with TRBD2 identical over 10 bases. There are 15 residues in the CDR3. With 1 base clipped from V and 3 bases from J, the junction kept 3 bases outside the gene matches. Looked up from germline, CDR1 is LGHNA and CDR2 is YNFKEQ. The CDR3 bases are TGTGCCAGCAGCCAAGGACTAGCGGGTGGCTACGAGCAGTACTTC. Translation gives CASSQGLAGGYEQYF.

The V gene is TRBV30, the J gene TRBJ2-3; TRBD2 matches 8 bases. From germline, CDR1 is GTSNPN and CDR2 SVGIG (reference sequence). This CDR3 is built from 12 residues. CDR3 sequence: CAGSGAPDTQYF. CDR3 DNA: TGTGCGGGTAGCGGGGCCCCGGATACGCAGTATTTT.

This clonotype was counted between two and nine times. The chain couples TRBV15 to TRBJ2-7, with no clear D. The CDR3 loop spans 15 amino acids. Germline CDR1 and CDR2: LNHNV and YYDKDF (reference sequence). V was cut by 1 base and J by 1 base, with 11 bases left in between. The CDR3 nucleotides are TGTGCCACCAGCAGAGGGGTTGGGTCTTCCTACGAGCAGTACTTC. Translated, it gives CATSRGVGSSYEQYF.

The rearrangement links TRBV24-1 to TRBJ2-7; D is unclear. CDR3 length: 14 amino acids. Trimming left V 10 bases short and J 0 bases short, with 15 bases between. Germline V gene lookup returns CDR1 KGHDR and CDR2 SFDVKD. CDR3: CATAHGSDSYEQYF. In DNA form, the CDR3 reads TGTGCCACGGCGCACGGTTCCGACTCCTACGAGCAGTACTTC.

CDR3 sequence: CSVCRDRSSYEQYF. In DNA, the CDR3 is TGCAGCGTCTGCCGGGACAGGAGCTCCTACGAGCAGTACTTC. V gene TRBV29-1 combines with J gene TRBJ2-7; 8 nucleotides align to TRBD1. Germline CDR1 SQVTM, CDR2 ANQGSEA. The V and J ends lost 6 bases and 0 bases, in that order; junction bases with no gene match: 7. This CDR3 region has 14 residues.

The CDR3 reads CSAPGLRGMAQYF. DNA of the CDR3: TGCAGTGCTCCGGGACTCCGTGGGATGGCCCAGTACTTC. V gene TRBV20-1 combines with J gene TRBJ2-5, with a tentative D call TRBD2 (6 bases). The CDR3 sequence is 13 residues long. Germline-derived CDR1 and CDR2 are DFQATT and SNEGSKA (reference sequence). V was cut by 5 bases and J by 9 bases, with 19 bases left in between.

The gene calls are TRBV2 and TRBJ2-3; D call uncertain. The V end lost 4 bases, the J end lost 0 bases, and 8 bases lay between the germline ends. Germline loops: CDR1 SNHLY, CDR2 FYNNEI. The CDR3 runs 14 residues. In DNA, the CDR3 is TGTGCCAGCAGTGTTGGCAGAAGCACAGATACGCAGTATTTT. Translating gives CASSVGRSTDTQYF.

This clonotype was detected a few times. V usage is TRBV29-1 and J usage is TRBJ2-5, with 11 bases lining up with TRBD1. Trimming took 4 bases from V and 2 from J; bases not matched to a gene: 6. The CDR3 extends over 15 amino acids. Germline V gene lookup returns CDR1 SQVTM and CDR2 ANQGSEA. The CDR3 loop reads CSVGDRGIKQETQYF. Here the CDR3 DNA reads TGCAGCGTTGGGGACAGGGGGATAAAACAAGAGACCCAGTACTTC.

The V and J genes are TRBV5-1 and TRBJ1-2; TRBD1 matches at 7 bases. Germline CDR1 SGHRS, CDR2 YFSETQ. V lost 4 bases and J lost 6; bases outside the gene matches: 6. CDR3 length equals 13 residues. CDR3 amino acids: CASSPETGNGYTF. Here the CDR3 DNA reads TGCGCCAGCAGCCCGGAGACAGGGAATGGCTACACCTTC.

CDR3 nucleotides: TGTGCCACCAGTGATTTGCAATTTGGGGGCACAGATACGCAGTATTTT. Translating it yields CATSDLQFGGTDTQYF. This chain joins TRBV24-1 and TRBJ2-3; D is unresolved. CDR3 size: 16 residues. The V end was cut by 0 bases, the J end by 1 base, with 10 bases between. Germline CDR1 reads KGHDR; CDR2 reads SFDVKD.

CDR3 sequence: CASSQATGASTDTQYF. Written as DNA, the CDR3 is TGCGCCAGCAGCCAGGCGACAGGGGCAAGCACAGATACGCAGTATTTT. The chain carries TRBV4-3 and TRBJ2-3, with 8 bases identical to TRBD1. The CDR3 totals 16 residues. J lost 0 bases, V lost 3 bases, and 5 bases had no gene match. Germline CDR1 and CDR2: LGHNA and YSLEER.

This clonotype was seen only a few times. The rearrangement uses TRBV12-3 or TRBV12-4 and TRBJ2-1, with 8 bases that match TRBD2. The CDR3 has 16 residues. Germline trimming cut 1 base from V and 8 bases from J; bases unmatched to any gene: 10. This chain's CDR3 is CASSLVGTRGADEQFF. CDR3 nucleotide sequence: TGTGCCAGCAGTTTAGTGGGGACTAGGGGAGCGGATGAGCAGTTCTTC.